This T cell receptor beta chain appears in the sequencing data of a study of blood T cell repertoires in COVID-19. Those who participated ranged in age from roughly 18 to 100 years and resided in about two dozen US areas. Symptom resolution, clearance, or two negative PCRs marked the recovered donors of Cohort 3. There are 16 residues in the CDR3. The junction had 7 bases not matched to a gene; V was cut back by 4 bases and J by 4 bases. Germline V gene lookup returns CDR1 SGHNT and CDR2 YYREEE (reference sequence). The method was immunoSEQ multiplex PCR; TCRdb's version includes in-frame clones alone and lacks a portion of them. Among about 480,000 clones listed, 85% to 90% were seen once.

The clonotype was recovered from a woman between 35 and 50 years old who had recovered from COVID-19. This chain links TRBV5-4 with TRBJ2-2; 10 bases are a match to TRBD1. Sequenced input: PBMCs or T cells enriched from blood (not recorded which). CDR3 sequence reads: CASSPPGQGSTGELFF. CDR3 in DNA: TGTGCCAGCAGCCCCCCGGGACAGGGGAGCACCGGGGAGCTGTTTTTT.